This TCR beta chain was identified during a study of T cells in localized non-small cell lung cancer. Atypia-free adjacent lung came from at least 2 cm beyond the tumor margin. Sequencing used immunoSEQ multiplex PCR; TCRdb keeps in-frame clones, though not all of them. The table records a few thousand clones, roughly a quarter of them present only once. By proportion, this clone is medium-sized (0.01 to 0.1%). The antigen is not known. Whole-study findings and limits: Among the top 100 tumor clones, a median about 59 appeared in adjacent lung.

Losses at the gene ends were 6 bases for V and 9 bases for J; bases not matched to a gene: 5. The germline gives CDR1 MNHGY, CDR2 SAAAGT. The CDR3 contains 12 residues. The V gene is TRBV6-8, the J gene TRBJ2-1; 7 bases align to TRBD1. This receptor was taken from a male donor at least 60 years old with stage I lung adenocarcinoma. This material consisted of normal lung tissue next to the tumor, taken before any cancer treatment. This CDR3 reads CASRTTGFEQFF. CDR3 in DNA: TGTGCCAGCAGAACGACAGGGTTTGAGCAGTTCTTC.